The 25 T cell receptor beta chains given below trace back to one sample, sequenced in a study of blood T cell repertoires in COVID-19. Produced via immunoSEQ multiplex PCR; TCRdb's table is partial and in-frame only. The data contain approximately 190,000 clones, more than 70% of them singletons. The sample consisted of peripheral blood. These receptors were collected from a woman between 35 and 50 years old who had recovered from COVID-19.

The chain is built from TRBV6-6 and TRBJ2-7; 9 positions agree with TRBD2. V shed 8 bases, J shed 2 bases, and the junction held 7 bases outside the gene matches. The CDR3 runs 14 residues. Per the germline V gene, CDR1 is MNHNY and CDR2 is SVGAGI (reference sequence). The CDR3 bases are TGTGCCAGCGTTTCTGCTAGCGGGACCTACGAGCAGTACTTC. It is translated as CASVSASGTYEQYF.

This clone was picked up one time. The chain links TRBV4-3 to TRBJ1-4, with 10 bases identical to TRBD1. The germline V gene has CDR1 LGHNA and CDR2 YSLEER. J lost 3 bases, V lost 4 bases, and 11 bases had no gene match. The CDR3 is 18 residues long. Here the CDR3 DNA reads TGCGCCAGCAGCCGGTCTCCGGGACAGGGGAGCCCTAATGAAAAACTGTTTTTT. It specifies CASSRSPGQGSPNEKLFF.

Here the CDR3 DNA reads TGTGCCAGTAGTATAGGGGGGCAGGGGTCCTACAATGAGCAGTTCTTC. Its protein product is CASSIGGQGSYNEQFF. The chain combines TRBV19 with TRBJ2-1, with D tentatively TRBD1 (6 bases). Germline-derived CDR1 and CDR2 are LNHDA and SQIVND (reference sequence). Trimming removed 1 base at V and 1 base at J, with 11 bases between. The CDR3 loop spans 16 amino acids. The whole variable domain, remainder taken from reference TRBV19 and TRBJ2-1, is DGGITQSPKYLFRKEGQNVTLSCEQNLNHDAMYWYRQDPGQGLRLIYYSQIVNDFQKGDIAEGYSVSREKKESFPLTVTSAQKNPTAFYLCASSIGGQGSYNEQFFGPGTRLTVL.

This sequence joins TRBV28 and TRBJ2-1; tentative D call: TRBD2 (6 bases). With 4 bases removed from V and 5 bases from J, the gap between germline ends came to 12 bases. Germline lookup yields CDR1 MDHEN and CDR2 SYDVKM. CDR3 length equals 14 residues. The DNA of the CDR3 is TGTGCCAGCAGTTCGGGAGCGGTAAACAATGAGCAGTTCTTC. Its translation is CASSSGAVNNEQFF.

This sequence joins TRBV7-2 and TRBJ2-1; 14 nucleotides agree with TRBD2. Unmatched junction bases numbered 5, after V lost 1 base and J lost 0 bases. The germline V gene has CDR1 SGHTA and CDR2 FQGNSA. The CDR3 has 19 residues. DNA of the CDR3: TGTGCCAGCAGCTTAGTGGGGACTAGCGGGAGCCTCTCCTACAATGAGCAGTTCTTC. Protein: CASSLVGTSGSLSYNEQFF.

V and J are TRBV5-1 and TRBJ1-1; no reliable D call. V was cut by 1 base and J by 2 bases, with 9 bases left in between. The CDR3 extends over 14 amino acids. The germline V gene has CDR1 SGHRS and CDR2 YFSETQ. CDR3 protein: CASSLNRPNTEAFF. The CDR3, as DNA: TGCGCCAGCAGCTTGAACAGACCAAACACTGAAGCTTTCTTT. Full variable domain (missing parts from reference TRBV5-1 and TRBJ1-1): KAGVTQTPRYLIKTRGQQVTLSCSPISGHRSVSWYQQTPGQGLQFLFEYFSETQRNKGNFPGRFSGRQFSNSRSEMNVSTLELGDSALYLCASSLNRPNTEAFFGQGTRLTVV.

This CDR3 reads CAWNARSTGELFF. The DNA for the CDR3 is TGTGCCTGGAACGCGAGAAGCACCGGGGAGCTGTTTTTT. The chain carries TRBV30 and TRBJ2-2; D is unresolved. Germline V CDR1 and CDR2: GTSNPN, SVGIG (reference sequence). The CDR3 has 13 amino acids. Trimming cost V 4 bases and J 4 bases, with 10 bases left between them.

This rearrangement joins TRBV27 to TRBJ1-1; no clear D gene. V lost 4 bases, J lost 5 bases, and 8 bases lay in between. The CDR3 has 12 residues. Looked up from germline, CDR1 is MNHEY and CDR2 is SMNVEV (reference sequence). This CDR3 is CASSSAATEAFF. In nucleotides, the CDR3 is TGTGCCAGCAGTTCCGCAGCGACTGAAGCTTTCTTT.

V usage is TRBV7-6 and J usage is TRBJ2-3, with 10 bases that match TRBD2. Per germline, CDR1 SGHVS and CDR2 FNYEAQ. The CDR3 consists of 17 residues. V trimming: 0 bases; J trimming: 2 bases; junction bases outside the gene matches: 5. CDR3 bases: TGTGCCAGCAGCTTAGCGCTTGGGACTAGCGACACAGATACGCAGTATTTT. It is translated as CASSLALGTSDTDTQYF.

The V and J genes are TRBV29-1 and TRBJ2-7; D is undetermined. CDR1 is SQVTM and CDR2 is ANQGSEA in the germline V gene. This CDR3 is built from 13 residues. The V gene lost 1 base and the J gene lost 7 bases, with 14 bases spanning the gap. This CDR3 reads CSVEGLNLREQYF. DNA for the CDR3: TGCAGCGTTGAAGGACTTAATTTACGGGAGCAGTACTTC.

The chain is built from TRBV14 and TRBJ2-5, with a weak D call TRBD2 (6 bases). V lost 3 bases, J lost 1 base, and 15 bases lay in between. This CDR3 spans 16 amino acids. The germline CDR1 and CDR2 sequences are SGHDN and FVKESK. CDR3 DNA sequence: TGTGCCAGCAGCCAGCCCCGGGACTCCCTCCAAGAGACCCAGTACTTC. Residues: CASSQPRDSLQETQYF.

The chain is built from TRBV2 and TRBJ1-1, with a tentative D call TRBD1 (6 bases). Germline V CDR1 and CDR2: SNHLY, FYNNEI. CDR3 length: 14 residues. V was cut by 4 bases and J by 6 bases, with 15 bases left in between. The CDR3 loop is CASSVRGQTPEAFF. CDR3 nucleotides: TGTGCCAGCAGTGTCAGGGGACAAACCCCTGAAGCTTTCTTT.

The chain combines TRBV4-2 with TRBJ2-1, with 13 bases identical to TRBD2. The trim removed 4 bases at V and 9 bases at J, leaving 9 bases unmatched. The germline V gene encodes CDR1 LGHNA and CDR2 YNFKEQ. This CDR3 is 16 amino acids long. The CDR3 coding sequence is TGTGCCAGCAGCCCCGGACTAGCGGGAGTGGGGGGTGAGCAGTTCTTC. This sequence encodes CASSPGLAGVGGEQFF.

The chain combines TRBV4-1 with TRBJ2-1; 10 bases are a match to TRBD1. V was pared by 0 bases and J by 7 bases, with 9 bases of the junction left unmatched. CDR1 is MGHRA, CDR2 YSYEKL, per germline. CDR3 size: 17 residues. The DNA for the CDR3 is TGCGCCAGCAGCCAAGAAAAACGAGACAGGGGGCATAATGAGCAGTTCTTC. It encodes CASSQEKRDRGHNEQFF.

This chain connects TRBV5-1 to TRBJ2-1, with D tentatively TRBD1 (6 bases). This CDR3 region has 14 residues. Germline lookup yields CDR1 SGHRS and CDR2 YFSETQ. The ends were cut back, 0 bases at V and 5 bases at J, with 9 bases in the middle. Here the CDR3 DNA reads TGCGCCAGCAGCTTGGGACAGGTTAACAATGAGCAGTTCTTC. This encodes CASSLGQVNNEQFF.

V and J are TRBV6-2 or TRBV6-3 and TRBJ2-2; 8 bases line up with TRBD1. The CDR3 contains 16 residues. CDR1 and CDR2 from the germline V gene are MNHEY and SVGEGT. V dropped 3 bases and J dropped 1; count of bases not matched to a gene: 4. CDR3 sequence: CASSYDDRGNTGELFF. DNA for the CDR3: TGTGCCAGCAGTTATGACGACAGGGGGAACACCGGGGAGCTGTTTTTT.

The chain is built from TRBV7-3 and TRBJ2-1; D is perhaps TRBD2 (5 bases). This CDR3 contains 11 residues. Germline assignment: CDR1 SGHTA and CDR2 FQGTGA. V gave up 3 bases and J gave up 9 bases, with 6 bases separating them. As DNA, the CDR3 is TGTGCCAGCAGCTTCGGAGGTGAGCAGTTCTTC. This encodes CASSFGGEQFF. The full variable domain, with the rest looked up from reference TRBV7-3 and TRBJ2-1, is GAGVSQTPSNKVTEKGKYVELRCDPISGHTALYWYRQSLGQGPEFLIYFQGTGAADDSGLPNDRFFAVRPEGSVSTLKIQRTERGDSAVYLCASSFGGEQFFGPGTRLTVL.

V gene TRBV15 combines with J gene TRBJ2-5; D is unresolved. Germline values: CDR1 LNHNV, CDR2 YYDKDF (reference sequence). The CDR3 spans 12 residues. Trimming left V 0 bases short and J 4 bases short, with 3 bases between. CDR3 sequence: CATSRDIETQYF. Written as DNA, the CDR3 is TGTGCCACCAGCAGAGATATAGAGACCCAGTACTTC.

The rearrangement links TRBV14 to TRBJ2-1, with D perhaps TRBD2 (6 bases). The V gene lost 1 base and the J gene lost 7 bases, with 17 bases spanning the gap. Germline CDR1 SGHDN, CDR2 FVKESK. The CDR3 contains 16 residues. The CDR3 bases are TGTGCCAGCAGCCAAGGGCTCCGGACTACGTGGAATGAGCAGTTCTTC. It yields the protein CASSQGLRTTWNEQFF.

The chain employs TRBV23-1 and TRBJ1-1; 7 bases fit TRBD1. TRBV23-1 is marked as an open reading frame, function uncertain. V lost 8 bases, J lost 1 base, and 10 bases stayed unmatched. The CDR3 spans 15 residues. For the CDR3, the DNA is TGCGCCAGCTTCCTCGACAGGGCGGAGAACACTGAAGCTTTCTTT. Its translation is CASFLDRAENTEAFF.

This sequence joins TRBV29-1 and TRBJ2-5; D ambiguous. The CDR3 spans 11 residues. Germline V lookup: CDR1 SQVTM, CDR2 ANQGSEA. V lost 4 bases and J lost 5, with 8 bases in between. This chain's CDR3 is CSVVLSETQYF. The CDR3 DNA sequence: TGCAGCGTTGTTCTTTCTGAGACCCAGTACTTC.

This sequence joins TRBV5-1 and TRBJ1-2; 8 bases match TRBD1. This CDR3 has 15 amino acids. The germline V gene encodes CDR1 SGHRS and CDR2 YFSETQ. After removal of 4 bases from V and 4 bases from J, the junction contained 9 bases not matched to a gene. The CDR3 coding sequence is TGCGCCAGCAGCCCCGGACAGGGTATGACCTATGGCTACACCTTC. Translating gives CASSPGQGMTYGYTF.

V usage is TRBV12-3 or TRBV12-4 and J usage is TRBJ2-2; no reliable D call. Trimming cost V 3 bases and J 4 bases, with 3 bases left between them. This CDR3 comprises 12 residues. CDR3 amino acids: CASSFGTGELFF. The CDR3 DNA sequence: TGTGCCAGCAGTTTCGGCACCGGGGAGCTGTTTTTT.

On this clone itself: This sample also contains other DNA sequences that code for the same CDR3. DNA for the CDR3: TGTGCCAGCAGTTTATCGGGGACCGGGGGGTCCTACGAGCAGTACTTC. Its translation: CASSLSGTGGSYEQYF. V is TRBV27 and J is TRBJ2-7, with 7 positions matching TRBD2. V lost 0 bases to trimming and J lost 1 base; unmatched junction nucleotides: 6. The germline V gene encodes CDR1 MNHEY and CDR2 SMNVEV (reference sequence). CDR3 length: 16 amino acids.

The chain joins TRBV6-5 to TRBJ2-1; the D is unclear. The CDR3 covers 14 residues. V dropped 6 bases and J dropped 4 bases, with 13 bases sitting between them. Germline CDR1 MNHEY, CDR2 SVGAGI. The CDR3 here is CASRVGLAYNEQFF. DNA of the CDR3: TGTGCCAGCAGGGTGGGCCTGGCTTACAATGAGCAGTTCTTC.